The 11 T cell receptor beta chains given below trace back to one sample, sequenced in a study of cytomegalovirus exposure and HLA in healthy donors. PCR used 60 Vbeta primers and 13 Jbeta primers. Here immunoSEQ multiplex PCR was the method, and the copy in TCRdb shows in-frame clones only, minus some. The sample holds around 170,000 clones, 75% to 90% seen once. The sample comprised PBMCs. The source of these receptors is a man aged 40-55 years in good health and CMV-seropositive.

The J gene is TRBJ2-5, the V gene TRBV4-1, with TRBD2 matching over 10 bases. The end of the DNA aligns better with TRBJ2-7, so the J call may be wrong. Germline V gene sequence: CDR1 MGHRA, CDR2 YSYEKL. The CDR3 runs 16 residues. The CDR3 DNA reads TGCGCCAGCAGACCGAACCTAGCGGGGGAAACCTACGAGCAGTACTTC. Protein sequence: CASRPNLAGETYEQYF.

The genes are TRBV9 and TRBJ2-2; 7 bases agree with TRBD2. The J segment lost 1 base and the V segment lost 2 bases, leaving 5 bases of the junction unmatched. Germline V CDR1 and CDR2: SGDLS, YYNGEE. This CDR3 has 16 residues. The CDR3 spells CASSVASGVNTGELFF. The CDR3 DNA follows: TGTGCCAGCAGCGTGGCCAGCGGGGTGAACACCGGGGAGCTGTTTTTT.

V usage is TRBV4-3 and J usage is TRBJ1-3; D gene uncertain. The CDR3 loop spans 14 amino acids. Trimming left V 0 bases short and J 0 bases short, with 3 bases between. Germline V CDR1 and CDR2: LGHNA, YSLEER. CDR3 region: CASSQDRSGNTIYF. CDR3 DNA: TGCGCCAGCAGCCAAGACCGCTCTGGAAACACCATATATTTT.

With respect to this clone: One junction end does not reproduce the germline sequence, and a read error may be involved. The chain carries TRBV7-9 and TRBJ2-1; 7 bases line up with TRBD2. CDR1 and CDR2 (germline): SEHNR, FQNEAQ (reference sequence). This CDR3 is built from 15 residues. CDR3 sequence reads: CSSSLASGVYNEQFF. As DNA, the CDR3 is TGTTCCAGCAGCTTAGCTAGCGGAGTATACAATGAGCAGTTCTTC.

This chain links TRBV5-4 with TRBJ2-7, with TRBD1 matching over 7 bases. This CDR3 is built from 14 residues. Trimming at V came to 2 bases and at J to 8 bases, leaving 10 bases not matched to a gene. The germline V gene encodes CDR1 SGHNT and CDR2 YYREEE (reference sequence). CDR3 residues: CASSLRTGDAQQYF. Here the CDR3 DNA reads TGTGCCAGCAGCTTACGGACAGGAGACGCTCAGCAGTACTTC. Based on the CDR3 plus reference TRBV5-4 and TRBJ2-7, the full variable domain is ETGVTQSPTHLIKTRGQQVTLRCSSQSGHNTVSWYQQALGQGPQFIFQYYREEENGRGNFPPRFSGLQFPNYSSELNVNALELDDSALYLCASSLRTGDAQQYFGPGTRLTVT.

This clone has only one observation. The chain couples TRBV4-3 to TRBJ1-4; D call uncertain. V lost 3 bases and J 8 bases, leaving 16 bases between the germline ends. The length of the CDR3 is 15 residues. The germline CDR1 and CDR2 sequences are LGHNA and YSLEER. In DNA form, the CDR3 reads TGCGCCAGCAGCCAGGCCGGCGGGGAAGGGGAAAAACTGTTTTTT. This translates into CASSQAGGEGEKLFF.

With respect to this clone: In the same sample, other DNA sequences code for this CDR3. The V gene is TRBV7-9, the J gene TRBJ2-7; 9 bases are shared with TRBD1. The germline CDR1 and CDR2 sequences are SEHNR and FQNEAQ (reference sequence). CDR3 length: 16 residues. V shed 7 bases, J shed 1 base, and the junction held 11 bases outside the gene matches. CDR3 residues: CASIPQAGTGSYEQYF. CDR3 DNA sequence: TGTGCCAGCATCCCACAGGCCGGGACAGGGTCCTACGAGCAGTACTTC.

V is TRBV28 and J is TRBJ1-6; D ambiguous. The germline gives CDR1 MDHEN, CDR2 SYDVKM. CDR3 length: 15 amino acids. V shed 6 bases and J shed 9 bases, with 18 bases lying between them. The CDR3 DNA reads as TGTGCCAGCAGACTCAACTCGGGGAACTCTTCACCCCTCCACTTT. This translates into CASRLNSGNSSPLHF.

This clone has a handful of counts. The CDR3 sequence: CASSRDSQETQYF. The CDR3 bases are TGTGCCAGCAGCCGGGACAGCCAAGAGACCCAGTACTTC. This chain uses TRBV5-4 with TRBJ2-5; 7 bases line up with TRBD1. V lost 4 bases, J lost 1 base, and 1 base stayed unmatched. The germline V gene encodes CDR1 SGHNT and CDR2 YYREEE (reference sequence). The CDR3 contains 13 residues.

This clone has only one observation. The chain carries TRBV7-2 and TRBJ1-1, with TRBD1 identical over 7 bases. J was trimmed by 7 bases and V by 2 bases; bases with no gene match: 4. The germline V gene has CDR1 SGHTA and CDR2 FQGNSA. The CDR3 runs 13 residues. This CDR3 is CASSLTQGDEAFF. The CDR3 DNA reads as TGTGCCAGCAGCTTAACCCAGGGGGATGAAGCTTTCTTT.

The chain employs TRBV29-1 and TRBJ1-1; TRBD1 aligns across 7 bases. Looked up from germline, CDR1 is SQVTM and CDR2 is ANQGSEA. There are 16 residues in the CDR3. V was pared by 4 bases and J by 3 bases, with 14 bases of the junction left unmatched. The CDR3 reads CSVGNPTGRTDTEAFF. The CDR3 DNA sequence: TGCAGCGTTGGGAACCCGACAGGGAGGACGGACACTGAAGCTTTCTTT.